This TCR beta chain was profiled in a study of T cell responses to AZD1222 COVID-19 vaccine. Profiling relied on immunoSEQ multiplex PCR, and the TCRdb table lists in-frame clones only, not all of them. The sample consists of about 140,000 clones, 88% of them appearing once. The V gene's germline CDR1 is SGHTA and CDR2 FQGNSA. V lost 3 bases and J 0 bases, leaving 5 bases between the germline ends. This CDR3 is 14 amino acids long. The TCR sequence derives from an adult who received the AZD1222 COVID-19 vaccine. The sample was peripheral blood, taken 28 days after the second AZD1222 dose. This sequence joins TRBV7-2 and TRBJ2-2, with a weak D call TRBD1 (5 bases). The CDR3 nucleotides read TGTGCCAGCAGCTTGACAGCGAACACCGGGGAGCTGTTTTTT. It encodes CASSLTANTGELFF.